Below, 15 T cell receptor beta chains from the same sample are listed, as sequenced in a study of blood T cell repertoires in COVID-19. Repertoires were generated with immunoSEQ multiplex PCR, while TCRdb's copy carries only in-frame clones and drops some. The sample lists 330,000 or so clones, about 92% occurring once. Sequencing was performed on PBMCs or T cells enriched from blood (not recorded which). Source of these receptors: a woman in her thirties who had recovered from COVID-19.

The chain uses TRBV30 and TRBJ1-2, with no clear D. Per germline, CDR1 GTSNPN and CDR2 SVGIG (reference sequence). The CDR3 runs 11 residues. The V gene lost 2 bases and the J gene lost 4 bases, with 5 bases spanning the gap. CDR3 nucleotide sequence: TGTGCCTGGAGTTCCAGCTATGGCTACACCTTC. Translation: CAWSSSYGYTF.

The chain uses TRBV6-2 or TRBV6-3 and TRBJ1-2; D possibly corresponds to TRBD1 (5 bases). The CDR3 is 13 amino acids. The germline V and J ends were trimmed by 6 bases and 5 bases, with 13 bases remaining between them. Germline V CDR1 and CDR2: MNHEY, SVGEGT. The CDR3 here is CASSPDTTYGYTF. The CDR3 DNA is TGTGCCAGCAGCCCGGACACGACTTATGGCTACACCTTC.

The rearrangement links TRBV29-1 to TRBJ2-1; 8 positions agree with TRBD2. The J segment lost 4 bases and the V segment lost 4 bases, leaving 9 bases of the junction unmatched. CDR1 is SQVTM, CDR2 ANQGSEA, per germline. This CDR3 has 15 amino acids. The DNA of the CDR3 is TGCAGCGTTGGTGGTAGACTAGCGATTTACAATGAGCAGTTCTTC. Protein: CSVGGRLAIYNEQFF.

This clone was observed a single time. The rearrangement joins TRBV2 to TRBJ2-2, with 10 nucleotides matching TRBD2. CDR3 size: 14 residues. The trim removed 3 bases at V and 6 bases at J, leaving 1 base unmatched. Germline CDR1 is SNHLY and CDR2 is FYNNEI. This chain's CDR3 is CASSDGTSAGELFF. CDR3 DNA: TGTGCCAGCAGTGATGGGACTAGCGCCGGGGAGCTGTTTTTT. Using reference TRBV2 and TRBJ2-2 for the parts outside the CDR3, the full variable domain is EPEVTQTPSHQVTQMGQEVILRCVPISNHLYFYWYRQILGQKVEFLVSFYNNEISEKSEIFDDQFSVERPDGSNFTLKIRSTKLEDSAMYFCASSDGTSAGELFFGEGSRLTVL.

The sample holds a few counts of this clone. This chain uses TRBV10-3 with TRBJ2-5, with D possibly being TRBD2 (6 bases). The CDR3 is made up of 14 amino acids. Between the trimmed V and J ends, which lost 0 bases and 5 bases, there was a span of 10 bases. From germline, CDR1 is ENHRY and CDR2 SYGVKD. The CDR3 here is CAISESTRWETQYF. The CDR3, as DNA: TGTGCCATCAGTGAGTCGACTAGATGGGAGACCCAGTACTTC.

The J gene is TRBJ1-2, the V gene TRBV5-4; 8 nucleotides agree with TRBD1. The ends lost 6 bases at V and 6 bases at J; junction bases unmatched: 4. The CDR3 contains 12 residues. Per the germline V gene, CDR1 is SGHNT and CDR2 is YYREEE (reference sequence). As DNA, the CDR3 is TGTGCCAGCACCAGGACAGGGAATGGCTACACCTTC. Amino acids: CASTRTGNGYTF.

The chain carries TRBV5-5 and TRBJ1-2; 7 positions agree with TRBD1. Germline V CDR1 and CDR2: SGHKS, YYEKEE (reference sequence). V shed 0 bases, J shed 1 base, and the junction held 3 bases outside the gene matches. The CDR3 has 15 residues. Here the CDR3 DNA reads TGTGCCAGCAGCTTGGGGCAGGGGGTTAACTATGGCTACACCTTC. This gives the protein CASSLGQGVNYGYTF.

The gene calls are TRBV28 and TRBJ1-1, with D tentatively TRBD1 (6 bases). CDR1 and CDR2 from the germline V gene are MDHEN and SYDVKM. V dropped 6 bases and J dropped 6 bases, with 11 bases sitting between them. The CDR3 loop spans 12 amino acids. As DNA, the CDR3 is TGTGCCAGCAGCCCCTGGACAGCTGAAGCTTTCTTT. It yields the protein CASSPWTAEAFF.

The V gene is TRBV3-1 (or the pseudogene TRBV3-2), the J gene TRBJ2-3; the match to TRBD2 covers 9 bases. This CDR3 is 16 amino acids long. Trimming removed 2 bases from V and 1 base from J; junction bases left unmatched: 4. The germline gives CDR1 LGHDT, CDR2 YNNKEL (reference sequence). The DNA of the CDR3 is TGTGCCAGCAGCCAAAACTTAGCGGGAGGCACAGATACGCAGTATTTT. Translated, it gives CASSQNLAGGTDTQYF.

This sequence joins TRBV24-1 and TRBJ2-1; 11 bases line up with TRBD2. V lost 0 bases to trimming and J lost 7 bases; unmatched junction nucleotides: 4. Germline V lookup: CDR1 KGHDR, CDR2 SFDVKD. This CDR3 has 16 residues. CDR3 DNA sequence: TGTGCCACCAGTGATTTGCTGGCTAGCGGGGGGAATGAGCAGTTCTTC. Protein product: CATSDLLASGGNEQFF.

The rearrangement uses TRBV7-2 and TRBJ1-3; no definite D call. This CDR3 has 16 amino acids. The V end lost 2 bases, the J end lost 2 bases, and 13 bases lay between the germline ends. The V gene's germline CDR1 is SGHTA and CDR2 FQGNSA. The CDR3 bases are TGTGCCAGCAGCTTAAACAGCCCCAGAGCTGGAAACACCATATATTTT. Protein product: CASSLNSPRAGNTIYF. Full variable domain (outside the CDR3, taken from reference TRBV7-2 and TRBJ1-3): GAGVSQSPSNKVTEKGKDVELRCDPISGHTALYWYRQSLGQGLEFLIYFQGNSAPDKSGLPSDRFSAERTGGSVSTLTIQRTQQEDSAVYLCASSLNSPRAGNTIYFGEGSWLTVV.

The chain carries TRBV15 and TRBJ2-2; TRBD1 agrees at 7 bases. The CDR3 contains 14 residues. The trim removed 1 base at V and 5 bases at J, leaving 1 base unmatched. Germline lookup yields CDR1 LNHNV and CDR2 YYDKDF (reference sequence). The CDR3 region has the DNA TGTGCCACCAGCAGAGCCAGGGGGACCGGGGAGCTGTTTTTT. It encodes CATSRARGTGELFF.

The chain's CDR3 is CASRLTGGEAFF. The CDR3 DNA reads TGTGCCAGCAGACTGACAGGGGGCGAAGCTTTCTTT. The chain uses TRBV2 and TRBJ1-1; TRBD1 agrees at 10 bases. The CDR3 has 12 residues. Germline values: CDR1 SNHLY, CDR2 FYNNEI. The V gene end was trimmed by 6 bases and the J gene end by 8 bases; junction bases not matched to a gene: 3.

This clone appeared once. The J gene is TRBJ2-2, the V gene TRBV4-3; 9 bases are shared with TRBD2. Germline CDR1 LGHNA, CDR2 YSLEER. Trimming took 1 base from V and 5 from J; bases not matched to a gene: 5. The CDR3 is 16 residues long. The CDR3 sequence: CASSQGGGAGTGELFF. In nucleotides, the CDR3 is TGCGCCAGCAGCCAAGGCGGGGGGGCAGGGACCGGGGAGCTGTTTTTT.

J is TRBJ1-2 and V is TRBV7-9; 7 bases match TRBD1. The V gene's germline CDR1 is SEHNR and CDR2 FQNEAQ (reference sequence). J was trimmed by 4 bases and V by 4 bases; bases with no gene match: 6. The CDR3 runs to 14 residues. The CDR3 spells CASSSQGGGYGYTF. CDR3 sequence (DNA): TGTGCCAGCAGCTCCCAGGGGGGTGGCTATGGCTACACCTTC. Based on the CDR3 plus reference TRBV7-9 and TRBJ1-2, the full variable domain is DTGVSQNPRHKITKRGQNVTFRCDPISEHNRLYWYRQTLGQGPEFLTYFQNEAQLEKSRLLSDRFSAERPKGSFSTLEIQRTEQGDSAMYLCASSSQGGGYGYTFGSGTRLTVV.